The source of this T cell receptor beta chain is a study of blood T cell repertoires in COVID-19. On the study more broadly: T cells, B-cell-depleted T cells, or PBMCs supplied cDNA or gDNA.

Looked up from germline, CDR1 is KGHSH and CDR2 is LQKENI. The length of the CDR3 is 15 residues. V was pared by 0 bases and J by 1 base, with 2 bases of the junction left unmatched. The protocol was immunoSEQ multiplex PCR, while the TCRdb copy is restricted to in-frame clones and leaves out a portion. The profile shows hundreds of thousands of clones, 75% to 85% of them singletons. It was during active infection that Seattle patients were enrolled and then longitudinally followed. The chain employs TRBV18 and TRBJ2-5; 7 bases are a match to TRBD1. The clonotype comes from a woman in her twenties or thirties with COVID-19, enrolled during active disease. The sample comprised peripheral blood. In nucleotides, the CDR3 is TGTGCCAGCTCACCACCAGGACAGGCCCAAGAGACCCAGTACTTC. Translation: CASSPPGQAQETQYF.